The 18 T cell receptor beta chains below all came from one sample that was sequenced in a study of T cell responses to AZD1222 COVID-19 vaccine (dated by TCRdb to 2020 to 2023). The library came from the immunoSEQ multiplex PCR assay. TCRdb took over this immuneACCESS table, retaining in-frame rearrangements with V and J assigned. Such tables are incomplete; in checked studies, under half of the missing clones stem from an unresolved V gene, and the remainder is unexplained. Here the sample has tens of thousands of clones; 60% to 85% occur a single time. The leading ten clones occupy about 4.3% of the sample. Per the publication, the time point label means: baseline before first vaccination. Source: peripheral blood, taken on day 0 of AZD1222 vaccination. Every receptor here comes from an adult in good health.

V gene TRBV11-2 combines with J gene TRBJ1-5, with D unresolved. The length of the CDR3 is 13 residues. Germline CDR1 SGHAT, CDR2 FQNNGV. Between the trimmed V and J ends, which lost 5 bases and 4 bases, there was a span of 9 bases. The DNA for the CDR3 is TGTGCCAGCAGCCCACAGTTAAATCAGCCCCAGCATTTT. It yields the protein CASSPQLNQPQHF.

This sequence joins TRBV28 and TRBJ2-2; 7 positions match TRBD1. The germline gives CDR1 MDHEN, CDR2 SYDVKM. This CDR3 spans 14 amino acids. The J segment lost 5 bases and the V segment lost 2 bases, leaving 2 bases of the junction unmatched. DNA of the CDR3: TGTGCCAGCAGTTTAGACAGGGCGACCGGGGAGCTGTTTTTT. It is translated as CASSLDRATGELFF. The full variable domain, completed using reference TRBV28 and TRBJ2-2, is DVKVTQSSRYLVKRTGEKVFLECVQDMDHENMFWYRQDPGLGLRLIYFSYDVKMKEKGDIPEGYSVSREKKERFSLILESASTNQTSMYLCASSLDRATGELFFGEGSRLTVL.

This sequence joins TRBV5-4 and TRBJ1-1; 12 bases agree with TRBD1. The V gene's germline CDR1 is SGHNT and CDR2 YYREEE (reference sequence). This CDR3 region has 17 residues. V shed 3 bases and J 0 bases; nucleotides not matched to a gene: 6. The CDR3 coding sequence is TGTGCCAGCAGCTCACCGGGACAGGGGGCCATGAACACTGAAGCTTTCTTT. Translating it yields CASSSPGQGAMNTEAFF.

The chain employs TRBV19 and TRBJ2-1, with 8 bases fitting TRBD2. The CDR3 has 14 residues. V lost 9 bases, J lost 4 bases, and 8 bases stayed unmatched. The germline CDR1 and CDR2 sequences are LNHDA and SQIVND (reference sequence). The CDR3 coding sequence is TGTGCCAGCCAGACTAGCGCCTATTACAATGAGCAGTTCTTC. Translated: CASQTSAYYNEQFF.

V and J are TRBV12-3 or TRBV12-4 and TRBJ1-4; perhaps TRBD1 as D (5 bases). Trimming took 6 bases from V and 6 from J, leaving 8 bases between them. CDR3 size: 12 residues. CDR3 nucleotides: TGTGCCAGCAGCTGGGGGTATGAAAAACTGTTTTTT. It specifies CASSWGYEKLFF.

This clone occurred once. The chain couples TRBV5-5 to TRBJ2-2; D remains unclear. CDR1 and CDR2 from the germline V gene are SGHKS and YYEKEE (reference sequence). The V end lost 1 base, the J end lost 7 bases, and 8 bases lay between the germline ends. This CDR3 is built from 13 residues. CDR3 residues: CASSLMWYGELFF. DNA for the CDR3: TGTGCCAGCAGCTTGATGTGGTACGGGGAGCTGTTTTTT.

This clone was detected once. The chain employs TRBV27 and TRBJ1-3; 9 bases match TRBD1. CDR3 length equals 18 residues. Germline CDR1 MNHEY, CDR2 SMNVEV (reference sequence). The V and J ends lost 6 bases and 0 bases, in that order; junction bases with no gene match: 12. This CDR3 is CASSPGYRGLFSGNTIYF. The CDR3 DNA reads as TGTGCCAGCAGCCCAGGTTACAGGGGGCTTTTCTCTGGAAACACCATATATTTT.

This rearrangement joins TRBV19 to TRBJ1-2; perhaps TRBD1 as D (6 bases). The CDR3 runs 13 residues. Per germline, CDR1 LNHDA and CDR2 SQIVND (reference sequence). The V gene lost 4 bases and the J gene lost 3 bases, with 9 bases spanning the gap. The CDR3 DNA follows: TGTGCCAGTAGTAGGGGACACTACTATGGCTACACCTTC. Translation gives CASSRGHYYGYTF. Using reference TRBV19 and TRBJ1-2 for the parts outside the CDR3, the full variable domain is DGGITQSPKYLFRKEGQNVTLSCEQNLNHDAMYWYRQDPGQGLRLIYYSQIVNDFQKGDIAEGYSVSREKKESFPLTVTSAQKNPTAFYLCASSRGHYYGYTFGSGTRLTVV.

The CDR3 DNA reads as TGTGCCAGCAGCGGCTCGGGACAGCCTAACTATGGCTACACCTTC. Translated: CASSGSGQPNYGYTF. The chain joins TRBV27 to TRBJ1-2; 7 positions match TRBD1. Germline values: CDR1 MNHEY, CDR2 SMNVEV (reference sequence). V gave up 6 bases and J gave up 0 bases; unmatched junction bases: 7. The CDR3 covers 15 residues.

CDR3 nucleotide sequence: TGCGCCAGCAGCTTTACACCACCGGGACTAGCGGGGGGTTCCTACGAGCAGTACTTC. Its translation: CASSFTPPGLAGGSYEQYF. The chain is built from TRBV5-1 and TRBJ2-7; 15 nucleotides match TRBD2. The CDR3 length is 19 residues. The V segment lost 2 bases and the J segment 1 base; nucleotides outside the gene matches: 10. Per the germline V gene, CDR1 is SGHRS and CDR2 is YFSETQ.

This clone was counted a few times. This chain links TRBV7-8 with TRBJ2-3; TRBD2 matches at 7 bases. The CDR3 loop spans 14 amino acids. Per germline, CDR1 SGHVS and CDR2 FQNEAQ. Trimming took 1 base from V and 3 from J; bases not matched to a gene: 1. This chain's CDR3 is CASSLERGTDTQYF. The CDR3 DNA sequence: TGTGCCAGCAGCTTAGAGCGGGGAACAGATACGCAGTATTTT.

In DNA form, the CDR3 reads TGCGCCAGCAGCTTTGGACAGGGAGGTCAGCCCCAGCATTTT. This gives the protein CASSFGQGGQPQHF. V gene TRBV5-1 combines with J gene TRBJ1-5; 8 nucleotides match TRBD1. The CDR3 sequence is 14 residues long. After removal of 2 bases from V and 6 bases from J, the junction contained 4 bases not matched to a gene. Germline V CDR1 and CDR2: SGHRS, YFSETQ.

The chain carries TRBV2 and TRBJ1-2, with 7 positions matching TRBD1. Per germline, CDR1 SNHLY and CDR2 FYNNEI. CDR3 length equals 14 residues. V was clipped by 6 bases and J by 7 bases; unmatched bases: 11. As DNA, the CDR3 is TGTGCCAGCAGCGATGGGGACAGTAGGTTTGGCTACACCTTC. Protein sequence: CASSDGDSRFGYTF. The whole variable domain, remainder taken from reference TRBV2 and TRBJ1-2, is EPEVTQTPSHQVTQMGQEVILRCVPISNHLYFYWYRQILGQKVEFLVSFYNNEISEKSEIFDDQFSVERPDGSNFTLKIRSTKLEDSAMYFCASSDGDSRFGYTFGSGTRLTVV.

CDR3 sequence: CASFERANTEAFF. In nucleotides, the CDR3 is TGTGCCAGCTTCGAGCGGGCGAACACTGAAGCTTTCTTT. The chain is built from TRBV2 and TRBJ1-1; D uncertain. Germline CDR1 reads SNHLY; CDR2 reads FYNNEI. The V end was cut by 8 bases, the J end by 1 base, with 11 bases between. The CDR3 contains 13 residues.

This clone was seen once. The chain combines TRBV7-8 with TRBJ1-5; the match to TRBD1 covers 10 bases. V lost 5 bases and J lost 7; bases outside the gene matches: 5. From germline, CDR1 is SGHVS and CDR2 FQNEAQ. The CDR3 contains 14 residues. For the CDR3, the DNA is TGTGCCAGCAGCCTCGGGACAGGGGAACAGCCCCAGCATTTT. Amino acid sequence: CASSLGTGEQPQHF.

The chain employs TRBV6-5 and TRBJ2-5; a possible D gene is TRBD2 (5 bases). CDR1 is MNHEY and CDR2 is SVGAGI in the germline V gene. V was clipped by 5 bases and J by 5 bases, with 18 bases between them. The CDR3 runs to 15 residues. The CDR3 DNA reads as TGTGCCAGCAGTCCCCGTCGGTACCCGGGGGAGACCCAGTACTTC. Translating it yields CASSPRRYPGETQYF.

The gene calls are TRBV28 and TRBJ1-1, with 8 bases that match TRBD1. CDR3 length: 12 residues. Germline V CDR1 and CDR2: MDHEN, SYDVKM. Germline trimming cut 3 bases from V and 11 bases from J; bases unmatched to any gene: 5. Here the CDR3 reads CASSFQGARAFF. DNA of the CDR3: TGTGCCAGCAGTTTCCAGGGGGCGCGGGCTTTCTTT.

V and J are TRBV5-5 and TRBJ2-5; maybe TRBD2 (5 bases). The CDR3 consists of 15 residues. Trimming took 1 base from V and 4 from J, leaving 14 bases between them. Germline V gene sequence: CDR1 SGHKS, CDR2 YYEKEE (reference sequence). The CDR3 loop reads CASSLLGAGAETQYF. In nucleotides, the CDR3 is TGTGCCAGCAGCTTGTTGGGCGCGGGTGCAGAGACCCAGTACTTC.